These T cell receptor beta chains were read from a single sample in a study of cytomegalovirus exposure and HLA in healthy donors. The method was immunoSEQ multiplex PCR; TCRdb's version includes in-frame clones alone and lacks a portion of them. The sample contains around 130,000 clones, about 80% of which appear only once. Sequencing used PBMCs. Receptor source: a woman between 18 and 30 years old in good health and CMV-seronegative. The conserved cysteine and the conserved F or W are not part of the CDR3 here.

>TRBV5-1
ASSLELARHEQF
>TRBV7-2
ASSGSVDGREAF
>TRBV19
ASNSPNEKLF
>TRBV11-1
ASSLGSGYEQY
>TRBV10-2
ASSRGGSYNEQF
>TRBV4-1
ASSQTGTGTQY
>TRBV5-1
ASSRDGQGASNEQF
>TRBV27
ATYNSGRLSYNEQF
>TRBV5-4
ASSSSGTGNTIY
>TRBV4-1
ASSHTRDTSGSRPY
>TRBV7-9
ASSKRRLLGAQY
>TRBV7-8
ASTQKGTGLRPQH
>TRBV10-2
ASSEVRTTSGEQF
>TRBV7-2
ASSLALMSGTEAF
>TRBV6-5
ASSQRGGEKLF
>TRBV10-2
ASRRQDAESYGYT
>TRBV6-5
ASSLHTGTSFYEQY
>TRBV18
ASSPLGQGRGGMNTEAF
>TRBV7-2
ASSEQGSYNEQF
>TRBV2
ASRNGRGNTEAF
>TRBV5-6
ASSYLAGGVEQF
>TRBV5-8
ASSVGQFVDNEQF
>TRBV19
ASSTPTGLLPPQH
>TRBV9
ASSLDREVRSYEQY
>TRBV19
ASSTLRATNEKLF
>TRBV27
ASSRQAYTEAF
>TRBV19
ASSMGRTTGELF
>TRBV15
ATSRRQGNTEAF
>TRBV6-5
ASITKDRGRTEAF
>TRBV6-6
ASSTGATNEKLF
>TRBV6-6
ASSYPSGGADEQF
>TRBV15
ATSTTGNGYT
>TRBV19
ASSRTSGDNEQF
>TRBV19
ASSIGVEAAF
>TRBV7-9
ASSLALRALSYNEQF
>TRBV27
ASTPGPGGGNEQF
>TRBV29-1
SLYSVEAEAF
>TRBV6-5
ASGRTGPTLNEQF
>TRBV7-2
ASSPNPGGIRNEQF
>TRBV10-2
ASTGTSGVGDTQY
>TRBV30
AWSKLSLNSPLH
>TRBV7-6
ASSLGPTATNEKLF
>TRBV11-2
ASSFLNTGELF
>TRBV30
AWSAFLPLGTGTYEQY
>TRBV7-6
ASTPPPPGRGFYEQY
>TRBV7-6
ASSLADPTGGNSPLH
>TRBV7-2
ASSLGGLAGQY